The 3 T cell receptor beta chains below all came from one sample that was sequenced in a study of blood T cell repertoires in COVID-19. The table came from immunoSEQ multiplex PCR; TCRdb's copy has only in-frame clones and leaves some out. The sample shows some 150,000 clones, roughly 80% of them seen only once. Sequenced sample: peripheral blood. These receptors originate from a woman between 70 and 85 years old with COVID-19, enrolled during active disease.

The rearrangement links TRBV30 to TRBJ1-3; D gene ambiguous. CDR3 length: 16 amino acids. V lost 5 bases, J lost 0 bases, and 17 bases lay in between. Germline V gene sequence: CDR1 GTSNPN, CDR2 SVGIG (reference sequence). The CDR3 nucleotides read TGTGCCTGGTATCCCCCACTGTATTTCTCTGGAAACACCATATATTTT. It translates to CAWYPPLYFSGNTIYF.

This chain connects TRBV2 to TRBJ1-2; 11 bases match TRBD1. V lost 5 bases to trimming and J lost 7 bases; unmatched junction nucleotides: 6. This CDR3 is built from 14 residues. The germline gives CDR1 SNHLY, CDR2 FYNNEI. CDR3 region: CASSRDRGDGGYTF. CDR3 in DNA: TGTGCCAGCAGTCGGGACAGGGGGGATGGTGGCTACACCTTC. The full variable domain, rest sourced from reference TRBV2 and TRBJ1-2, is EPEVTQTPSHQVTQMGQEVILRCVPISNHLYFYWYRQILGQKVEFLVSFYNNEISEKSEIFDDQFSVERPDGSNFTLKIRSTKLEDSAMYFCASSRDRGDGGYTFGSGTRLTVV.

The rearrangement joins TRBV7-9 to TRBJ1-3; D not resolved. This CDR3 contains 15 residues. The V gene lost 3 bases and the J gene lost 4 bases, with 13 bases spanning the gap. Germline V gene sequence: CDR1 SEHNR, CDR2 FQNEAQ (reference sequence). The CDR3 coding sequence is TGTGCCAGCAGCTTGAGTTCGGGTCTCGGAAACACCATATATTTT. It codes for CASSLSSGLGNTIYF.